The 20 T cell receptor beta chains given below trace back to one sample, sequenced in a study of Ad26.COV2.S vaccination and SARS-CoV-2 variants. Documented treatment: some 20 received Ad26.COV2.S at low or high dose, single or two shots; 5 received placebo; per-sample allocation not given. Samples were taken on day 63 after the first vaccine or placebo injection. The protocol was immunoSEQ multiplex PCR, while the TCRdb copy is restricted to in-frame clones and leaves out a portion. The repertoire consists of about 220,000 clones, with roughly 88% occurring once and the leading ten covering around a tenth. Source: peripheral blood, taken in a trial of Ad26.COV2.S vaccine versus placebo. Receptors were obtained from a person between 18 and 65 years old who received the Ad26.COV2.S COVID-19 vaccine or a placebo.

CDR3 amino acids: CASSQTGWGAGNTIYF. CDR3 coding DNA: TGTGCCAGCAGCCAGACAGGGTGGGGAGCTGGAAACACCATATATTTT. The rearrangement joins TRBV28 to TRBJ1-3; TRBD1 matches at 7 bases. The junction had 10 bases not matched to a gene; V was cut back by 6 bases and J by 2 bases. The germline V gene encodes CDR1 MDHEN and CDR2 SYDVKM. This CDR3 comprises 16 residues.

The chain combines TRBV7-9 with TRBJ2-7; 8 bases match TRBD1. J gave up 1 base and V 0 bases, and 2 bases lay outside the gene matches. The CDR3 runs to 15 residues. The germline V gene has CDR1 SEHNR and CDR2 FQNEAQ (reference sequence). The chain's CDR3 is CASSLAGTGSYEQYF. The CDR3 DNA follows: TGTGCCAGCAGCTTAGCTGGGACAGGTTCCTACGAGCAGTACTTC.

A note on this clone: This CDR3 is also generated by other DNA sequences in the sample. V gene TRBV29-1 combines with J gene TRBJ2-7, with D unresolved. V lost 6 bases and J 0 bases, leaving 15 bases between the germline ends. Germline V gives CDR1 SQVTM, CDR2 ANQGSEA. CDR3 size: 14 residues. The CDR3 sequence is CSVRRSPSSYEQYF. Here the CDR3 DNA reads TGCAGCGTCCGCAGGTCACCCAGCTCCTACGAGCAGTACTTC.

Notes on this clone: The junction does not match germline at one end; this may be a read error. V and J are TRBV12-3 or TRBV12-4 and TRBJ1-1; weak D call: TRBD1 (6 bases). The CDR3 totals 12 residues. The CDR3 loop reads CASSFRGPDAFF. CDR3 nucleotide sequence: TGTGCCAGCAGTTTCCGGGGGCCTGATGCTTTCTTT.

The chain uses TRBV5-8 and TRBJ1-5, with a tentative D call TRBD1 (5 bases). Trimming left V 4 bases short and J 5 bases short, with 16 bases between. CDR1 and CDR2 from the germline V gene are SGHTS and YDEGEE. The CDR3 is 15 residues long. This chain's CDR3 is CASSPRNTGDQPQHF. CDR3 nucleotide sequence: TGTGCCAGCAGCCCCAGGAATACAGGAGATCAGCCCCAGCATTTT.

A few counts support this clone. The chain employs TRBV19 and TRBJ1-1, with D possibly TRBD1 on 6 matching bases. V lost 8 bases and J 4 bases, leaving 14 bases between the germline ends. CDR1 and CDR2 from the germline V gene are LNHDA and SQIVND (reference sequence). CDR3 length: 13 residues. CDR3 sequence reads: CASQQGGGTEAFF. CDR3 in DNA: TGTGCCAGTCAACAGGGAGGGGGCACTGAAGCTTTCTTT.

V is TRBV10-3 and J is TRBJ1-1; the D gene is possibly TRBD1 (5 bases). Germline CDR1 is ENHRY and CDR2 is SYGVKD. The CDR3 has 13 residues. Trimming removed 7 bases from V and 1 base from J, with 10 bases in between. The CDR3 sequence: CAITMDKNTEAFF. CDR3 DNA sequence: TGTGCCATCACCATGGACAAGAACACTGAAGCTTTCTTT.

The V call is TRBV7-9, the J call TRBJ1-5; TRBD1 matches at 8 bases. Losses at the gene ends were 5 bases for V and 7 bases for J; bases not matched to a gene: 10. This CDR3 has 15 amino acids. The germline CDR1 and CDR2 sequences are SEHNR and FQNEAQ (reference sequence). The CDR3 DNA follows: TGTGCCAGCAGCGTGGACAGGGAAGAAGGACAGCCCCAGCATTTT. It is translated as CASSVDREEGQPQHF.

The chain links TRBV7-2 to TRBJ2-5, with D maybe TRBD2 (5 bases). The germline CDR1 and CDR2 sequences are SGHTA and FQGNSA. The CDR3 consists of 14 residues. With 4 bases removed from V and 0 bases from J, the gap between germline ends came to 9 bases. The CDR3 DNA sequence: TGTGCCAGCAGCTCCCTAGCCTACCAAGAGACCCAGTACTTC. Its protein is CASSSLAYQETQYF.

This chain uses TRBV30 with TRBJ1-1; D unclear. Germline CDR1 GTSNPN, CDR2 SVGIG (reference sequence). The CDR3 consists of 12 residues. Trimming took off 0 bases at V and 10 bases at J, with 12 bases between the two ends. The CDR3 spells CAWSVNETPAFF. CDR3 nucleotide sequence: TGTGCCTGGAGTGTAAACGAAACGCCAGCTTTCTTT.

The chain has TRBV28 and TRBJ1-2, with unresolved D. The V gene lost 5 bases and the J gene lost 4 bases, with 11 bases spanning the gap. The CDR3 sequence is 13 residues long. Germline V lookup: CDR1 MDHEN, CDR2 SYDVKM. CDR3: CASSPVGIYGYTF. The CDR3 nucleotides read TGTGCCAGCAGTCCCGTTGGCATCTATGGCTACACCTTC.

The chain employs TRBV4-2 and TRBJ2-3, with 7 nucleotides matching TRBD1. CDR1 LGHNA and CDR2 YNFKEQ come from the germline V gene. V was clipped by 3 bases and J by 10 bases; unmatched bases: 10. The CDR3 extends over 14 amino acids. In nucleotides, the CDR3 is TGTGCCAGCAGCCATTTCAATCAGGGGGTCGCGCAGTATTTT. Translated, it gives CASSHFNQGVAQYF.

V usage is TRBV18 and J usage is TRBJ2-7; D remains ambiguous. This CDR3 is 13 amino acids long. With 0 bases removed from V and 5 bases from J, the gap between germline ends came to 8 bases. The V gene's germline CDR1 is KGHSH and CDR2 LQKENI. The CDR3: CASSPPSHDEQYF. DNA for the CDR3: TGTGCCAGCTCACCACCGTCTCATGACGAGCAGTACTTC.

This chain joins TRBV28 and TRBJ1-2; perhaps TRBD1 as D (5 bases). Germline V gene data show CDR1 as MDHEN and CDR2 as SYDVKM. V dropped 7 bases and J dropped 3 bases, with 15 bases sitting between them. The CDR3 spans 14 residues. CDR3 coding DNA: TGTGCCAGCATTTCGGGGTCAGGGTACTATGGCTACACCTTC. Amino acids: CASISGSGYYGYTF.

CDR3 residues: CASSQRTGRSYEQYF. CDR3 DNA sequence: TGTGCCAGCAGTCAAAGGACAGGGCGAAGCTACGAGCAGTACTTC. The chain links TRBV13 to TRBJ2-7; 8 bases match TRBD1. The junction had 10 bases not matched to a gene; V was cut back by 6 bases and J by 3 bases. The germline CDR1 and CDR2 sequences are PRHDT and FYEKMQ (reference sequence). This CDR3 contains 15 residues.

There are a few counts of this clone. The CDR3 loop is CASSLRQGGYEQYF. As DNA, the CDR3 is TGCGCCAGCAGCTTAAGACAGGGGGGCTACGAGCAGTACTTC. The J gene is TRBJ2-7, the V gene TRBV5-1; 9 nucleotides match TRBD1. Germline lookup yields CDR1 SGHRS and CDR2 YFSETQ. V shed 2 bases and J 3 bases; nucleotides not matched to a gene: 3. CDR3 size: 14 residues.

The V call is TRBV5-4, the J call TRBJ1-1; D gene ambiguous. This CDR3 is built from 18 residues. Trimming removed 4 bases from V and 1 base from J, with 23 bases in between. CDR1 and CDR2 from the germline V gene are SGHNT and YYREEE (reference sequence). CDR3 amino acids: CASSVIAGWANGNTEAFF. The CDR3 DNA reads as TGTGCCAGCAGCGTCATCGCCGGTTGGGCTAATGGGAACACTGAAGCTTTCTTT.

The chain's CDR3 is CASSNWATSGGSYEQYF. The CDR3 coding sequence is TGTGCCAGCAGCAATTGGGCTACTAGCGGGGGTTCCTACGAGCAGTACTTC. The chain links TRBV21-1 to TRBJ2-7; whether TRBD2, the table's D call, matches the DNA was not checked. TRBV21-1 is reported as a pseudogene. The CDR3 length is 17 residues.

The chain recombines TRBV25-1 with TRBJ2-2, with no clear D. Trimming removed 2 bases at V and 7 bases at J, with 8 bases between. The CDR3 runs 13 residues. Germline-derived CDR1 and CDR2 are MGHDK and SYGVNS. CDR3 in DNA: TGTGCCAGCAGTGAAGCGCACCTCGGGGAGCTGTTTTTT. Its protein product is CASSEAHLGELFF.

This chain connects TRBV6-5 to TRBJ2-7; D may be TRBD2 (6 bases). Germline-derived CDR1 and CDR2 are MNHEY and SVGAGI. CDR3 size: 12 residues. V shed 5 bases and J shed 7 bases, with 12 bases lying between them. The CDR3 coding sequence is TGTGCCAGCAGTCGTTCCCGGGAGGAGCAGTACTTC. Amino acids: CASSRSREEQYF.